This TCR beta chain was recovered during a study of OX40 agonist ivuxolimab in advanced cancers. For the study at large: Patients were dosed with the agonistic anti-OX40 (CD134) antibody ivuxolimab. Prior anti-PD-1, anti-PD-L1 or anti-CTLA-4 therapy was allowed; less than 45% had some. Study-wide results and limits: Compared with others, partial responders at 0.1-3.0 mg/kg displayed clonal expansion among the lowest.

Germline lookup yields CDR1 SSHAT and CDR2 FNYEAQ (reference sequence). The CDR3 contains 14 residues. For this clone: The antigen is undetermined. Germline is not matched at one junction end, which may reflect a read error.

The assay was immunoSEQ multiplex PCR, and TCRdb's table has in-frame clones only and misses some. The data contain 60,000 to 100,000 clones, around 86% of them singletons. Sequencing was performed on CD4+ or CD8+ T cells sorted from blood, taken in a trial of the OX40 agonist ivuxolimab. This rearrangement joins TRBV7-7 to TRBJ2-2; D ambiguous. The source of this sequence is an adult with an advanced solid tumor such as melanoma, head and neck, liver or kidney cancer. Here the CDR3 reads CASSLVQNTGELFF. In DNA form, the CDR3 reads TGTGCTAGCAGCTTAGTACAGAACACCGGGGAGCTGTTTTTT.